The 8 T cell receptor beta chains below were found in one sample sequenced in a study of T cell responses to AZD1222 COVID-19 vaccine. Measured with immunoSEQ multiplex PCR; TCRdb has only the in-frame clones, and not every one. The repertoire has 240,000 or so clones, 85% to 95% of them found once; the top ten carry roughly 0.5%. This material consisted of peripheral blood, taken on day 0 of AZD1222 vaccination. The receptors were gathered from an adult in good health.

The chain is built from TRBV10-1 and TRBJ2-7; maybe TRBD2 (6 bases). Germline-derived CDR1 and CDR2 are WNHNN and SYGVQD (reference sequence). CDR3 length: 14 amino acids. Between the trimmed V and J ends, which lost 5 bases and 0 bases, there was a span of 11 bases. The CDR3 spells CASSYGDCSYEQYF. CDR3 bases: TGCGCCAGCAGTTATGGGGACTGCTCCTACGAGCAGTACTTC.

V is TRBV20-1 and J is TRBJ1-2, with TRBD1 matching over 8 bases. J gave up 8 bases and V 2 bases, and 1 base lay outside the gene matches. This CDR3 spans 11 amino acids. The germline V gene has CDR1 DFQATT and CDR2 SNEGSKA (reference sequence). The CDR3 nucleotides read TGCAGTGCTAGAACAGGGGGAGGCTACACCTTC. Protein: CSARTGGGYTF.

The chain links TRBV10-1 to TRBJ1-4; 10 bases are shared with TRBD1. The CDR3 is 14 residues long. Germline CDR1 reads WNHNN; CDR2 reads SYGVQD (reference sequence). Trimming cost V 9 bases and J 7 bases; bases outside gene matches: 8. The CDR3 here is CASLGRTGGEKLFF. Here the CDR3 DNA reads TGCGCCAGTCTCGGTAGGACAGGGGGTGAAAAACTGTTTTTT.

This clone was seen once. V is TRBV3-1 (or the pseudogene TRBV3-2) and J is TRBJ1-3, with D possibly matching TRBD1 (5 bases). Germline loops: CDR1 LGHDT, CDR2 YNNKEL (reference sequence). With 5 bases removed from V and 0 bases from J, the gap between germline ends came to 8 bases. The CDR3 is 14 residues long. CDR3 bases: TGTGCCAGCAGCTCTACAGGCTCTGGAAACACCATATATTTT. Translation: CASSSTGSGNTIYF.

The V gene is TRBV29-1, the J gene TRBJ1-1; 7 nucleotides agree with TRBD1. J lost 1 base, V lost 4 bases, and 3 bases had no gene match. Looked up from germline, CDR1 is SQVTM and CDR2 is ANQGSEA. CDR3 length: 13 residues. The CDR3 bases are TGCAGCGTTGCCGGGACAGCGAACACTGAAGCTTTCTTT. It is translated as CSVAGTANTEAFF.

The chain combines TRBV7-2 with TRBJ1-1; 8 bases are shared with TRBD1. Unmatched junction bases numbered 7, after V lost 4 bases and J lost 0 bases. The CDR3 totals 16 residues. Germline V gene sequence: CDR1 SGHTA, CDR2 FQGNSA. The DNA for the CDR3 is TGTGCCAGCAGCTCGTCCCGGGACAGGTTGAACACTGAAGCTTTCTTT. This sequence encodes CASSSSRDRLNTEAFF. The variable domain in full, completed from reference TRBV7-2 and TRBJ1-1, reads GAGVSQSPSNKVTEKGKDVELRCDPISGHTALYWYRQSLGQGLEFLIYFQGNSAPDKSGLPSDRFSAERTGGSVSTLTIQRTQQEDSAVYLCASSSSRDRLNTEAFFGQGTRLTVV.

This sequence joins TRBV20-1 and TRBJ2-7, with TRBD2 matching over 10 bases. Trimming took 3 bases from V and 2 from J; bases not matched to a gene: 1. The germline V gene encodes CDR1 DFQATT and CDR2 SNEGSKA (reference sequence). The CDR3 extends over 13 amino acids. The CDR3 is CSASSGRTYEQYF. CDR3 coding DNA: TGCAGTGCTAGTAGCGGGAGGACCTACGAGCAGTACTTC.

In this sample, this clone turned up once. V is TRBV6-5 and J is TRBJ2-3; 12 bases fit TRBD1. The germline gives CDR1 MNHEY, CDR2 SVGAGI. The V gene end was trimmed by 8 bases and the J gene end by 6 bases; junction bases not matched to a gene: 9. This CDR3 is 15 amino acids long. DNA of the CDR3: TGTGCCAGCGCACTTTGGGACAGGGGGCAGGATACGCAGTATTTT. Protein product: CASALWDRGQDTQYF.